This TCR beta chain emerged from a study of blood T cell repertoires in COVID-19 (dated by TCRdb to about 2020). Broadly, across the study: The collaborator samples originated in the United States, Italy and Spain and spanned the acute and convalescent phases of COVID-19. The material from the prospective study consisted of cDNA or gDNA derived from T cells, B-cell-depleted T cells, or PBMCs. Deeply sampled blood TCRbeta repertoires from subjects exposed to, actively infected with, or recovered from COVID-19 were included in the dataset. The repertoires were made available in a free public database intended to serve as a resource for research on the immune response to SARS-CoV-2. Samples came from the ongoing ImmuneRACE study (first 160 participants) plus 1,254 subjects from 6 global collaborators. The sample metadata nearly always contained a de-identified subject ID, COVID-19 status, age in years and sex. Where available, HLA class I and class II types were taken from metadata supplied by the sample provider and were not determined by assay-based typing. Broad study findings and their caveats: How much clinical and demographic metadata was included differed by source and by participant, and the metadata was provided uncurated.

Sequences SGHNT (CDR1) and YYREEE (CDR2) are obtained from the germline V gene (reference sequence). V drops 2 bases and J drops 0 bases, leaving 14 bases in between. From the cysteine through the phenylalanine, the CDR3 covers 16 amino acids. The read is trimmed to its CDR3 DNA, 48 bases read in frame from base 1. At one collaborating source in Seattle, patients were enrolled during active infection and were followed longitudinally through the course of disease. The collaborating institutions used their own protocols to collect whole blood in K2EDTA tubes. For TCRbeta analysis, collaborators shipped samples as frozen whole blood, isolated PBMCs, or DNA extracted from either of those sample types. Concerning this clone itself: Its antigen is currently not known. Base-call qualities are not available, and no considerably larger clone is one nucleotide away.

TCRbeta CDR3 regions were amplified from genomic DNA using the immunoSEQ Assay, a bias-controlled multiplex PCR. The published analysis was carried out like this. The number of nucleated cells in each sample was estimated by amplification of reference gene primers within the assay. To quantify the absolute abundance of each unique TCRbeta CDR3 rearrangement, sequence reads were collapsed and filtered. For each sample, productive Simpson clonality was calculated as the square root of Simpson's diversity index across productive rearrangements. TCRdb provides this immuneACCESS table in a form limited to in-frame rearrangements. Some clones are lacking; in checked studies, under half of them reflect an unresolved V gene, and why the rest are absent is not known. V, J and clone size reflect that table, while D and trimming were determined from the DNA. Recorded for this sample are some 290,000 clones; 75% to 90% of them occurred a single time. 2.9% of the sample is taken by the ten largest.

The chain uses TRBV5-4 and TRBJ1-2; too little of a D gene remains to name it. Sequenced input: peripheral blood. This sequence was found in a woman aged 30 to 39 with COVID-19, enrolled during active disease. The sequence in DNA is TGTGCCAGCAGCTTTATCTTGGGCATCTCTAACTATGGCTACACCTTC. The translation is CASSFILGISNYGYTF. Reference TRBV5-4 and TRBJ1-2 proteins supply the regions before and after the CDR3; the full variable domain is: ETGVTQSPTHLIKTRGQQVTLRCSSQSGHNTVSWYQQALGQGPQFIFQYYREEENGRGNFPPRFSGLQFPNYSSELNVNALELDDSALYLCASSFILGISNYGYTFGSGTRLTVV.